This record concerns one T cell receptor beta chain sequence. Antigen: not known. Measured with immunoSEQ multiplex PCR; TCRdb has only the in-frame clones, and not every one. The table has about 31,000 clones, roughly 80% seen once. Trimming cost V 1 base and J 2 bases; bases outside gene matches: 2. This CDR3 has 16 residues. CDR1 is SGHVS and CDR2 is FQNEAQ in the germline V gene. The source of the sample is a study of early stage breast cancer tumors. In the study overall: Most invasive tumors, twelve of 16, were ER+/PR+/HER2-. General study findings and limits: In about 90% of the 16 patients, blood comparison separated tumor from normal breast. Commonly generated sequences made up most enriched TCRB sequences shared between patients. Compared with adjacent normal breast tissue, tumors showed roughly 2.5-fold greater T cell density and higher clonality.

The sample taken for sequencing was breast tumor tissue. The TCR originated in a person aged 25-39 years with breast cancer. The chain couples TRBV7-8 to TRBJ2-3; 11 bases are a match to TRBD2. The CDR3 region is CASSLGLAGTTDTQYF. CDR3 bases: TGTGCCAGCAGCTTAGGACTAGCGGGGACCACAGATACGCAGTATTTT.